This T cell receptor beta chain emerged from a study of blood T cell repertoires in COVID-19. Study details: The analysed material was cDNA or gDNA that came from T cells, B-cell-depleted T cells, or PBMCs.

Trimming removed 4 bases from V and 6 bases from J, with 10 bases in between. Germline V gene sequence: CDR1 SGHTA, CDR2 FQGTGA. The CDR3 length is 13 residues. Only in-frame clones appear in the TCRdb table, and some are missing; sequencing was by immunoSEQ multiplex PCR. Counted here are about 240,000 clones, 86% occurring once; the ten biggest clones make up around 6.5%. The sequence came from a man between 60 and 75 years old with acute or convalescent COVID-19. The chain employs TRBV7-3 and TRBJ1-5; no clear D gene. Specimen: peripheral blood. The CDR3 sequence is CASSSQNGQPQHF. CDR3 coding DNA: TGTGCCAGCAGCTCCCAGAATGGTCAGCCCCAGCATTTT.